This T cell receptor beta chain appears in the sequencing data of a study of shared clonotypes between healthy human individuals. Points on this clone: Antigen specificity is unknown.

Per the germline V gene, CDR1 is SGDLS and CDR2 is YYNGEE. The CDR3 runs 13 residues. Trimming stripped 3 bases from V and 6 bases from J, with 9 bases between. Study-wide results and limits: A generally larger estimated richness was seen in naive subsets than in memory subsets. The sharing of 4.5% to 6.5% of naive CD4 clonotypes was seen across a handful of donors.

Assay used: immunoSEQ multiplex PCR; TCRdb lists only in-frame clones, some missing. Of over 1.4 million clones listed, around 97% were seen once; the top ten hold roughly 1.2%. The chain employs TRBV9 and TRBJ2-2; no clear D gene. This receptor was taken from a man aged 25 to 40 in good health. The specimen sequenced was naive CD4+ T cells sorted from blood. Subset noted: CD45RA+ positively selected. As DNA, the CDR3 is TGTGCCAGCAGCGCCGTATTCGCCGGGGAGCTGTTTTTT. Its translation is CASSAVFAGELFF.